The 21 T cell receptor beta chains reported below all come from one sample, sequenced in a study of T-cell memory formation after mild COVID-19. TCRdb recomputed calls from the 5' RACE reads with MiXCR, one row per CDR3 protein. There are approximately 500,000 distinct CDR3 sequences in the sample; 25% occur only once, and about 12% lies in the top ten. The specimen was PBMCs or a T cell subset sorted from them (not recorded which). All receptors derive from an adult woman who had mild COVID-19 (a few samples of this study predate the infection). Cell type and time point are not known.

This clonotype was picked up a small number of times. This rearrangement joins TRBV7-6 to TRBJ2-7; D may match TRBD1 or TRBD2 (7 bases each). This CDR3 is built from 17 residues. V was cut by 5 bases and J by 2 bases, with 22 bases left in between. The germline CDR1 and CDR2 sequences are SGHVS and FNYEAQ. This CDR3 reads CASSAQGGGPLAYEQYF. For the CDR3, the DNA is TGTGCCAGCAGCGCCCAGGGGGGAGGGCCTTTAGCCTACGAGCAGTACTTC.

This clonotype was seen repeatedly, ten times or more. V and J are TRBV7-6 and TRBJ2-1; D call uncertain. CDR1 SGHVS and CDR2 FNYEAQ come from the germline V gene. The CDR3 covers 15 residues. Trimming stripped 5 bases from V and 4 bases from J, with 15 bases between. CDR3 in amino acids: CASSPGQLGYNEQFF. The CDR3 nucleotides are TGTGCCAGCAGCCCCGGCCAGTTGGGATACAATGAGCAGTTCTTC.

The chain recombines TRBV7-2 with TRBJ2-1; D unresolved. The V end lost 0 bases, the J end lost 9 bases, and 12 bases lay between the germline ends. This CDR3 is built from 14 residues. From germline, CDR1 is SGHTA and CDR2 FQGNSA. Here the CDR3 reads CASSLAPLTGEQFF. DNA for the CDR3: TGTGCCAGCAGCTTAGCCCCATTAACCGGTGAGCAGTTCTTC. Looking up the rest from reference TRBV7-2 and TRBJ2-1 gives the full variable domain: GAGVSQSPSNKVTEKGKDVELRCDPISGHTALYWYRQSLGQGLEFLIYFQGNSAPDKSGLPSDRFSAERTGGSVSTLTIQRTQQEDSAVYLCASSLAPLTGEQFFGPGTRLTVL.

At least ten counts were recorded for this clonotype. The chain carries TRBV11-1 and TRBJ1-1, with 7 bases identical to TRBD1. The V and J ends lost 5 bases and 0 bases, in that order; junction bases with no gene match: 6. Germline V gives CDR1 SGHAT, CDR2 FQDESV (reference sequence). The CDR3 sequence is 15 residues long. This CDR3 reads CASSPPGQLNTEAFF. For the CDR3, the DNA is TGTGCCAGCAGCCCTCCGGGACAGCTGAACACTGAAGCTTTCTTT.

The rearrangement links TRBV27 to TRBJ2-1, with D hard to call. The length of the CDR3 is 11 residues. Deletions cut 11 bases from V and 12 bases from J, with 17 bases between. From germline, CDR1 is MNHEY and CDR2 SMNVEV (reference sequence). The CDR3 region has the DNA TGTGCCGCCCTATCGGGCAGAGGGCAGTTCTTC. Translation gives CAALSGRGQFF.

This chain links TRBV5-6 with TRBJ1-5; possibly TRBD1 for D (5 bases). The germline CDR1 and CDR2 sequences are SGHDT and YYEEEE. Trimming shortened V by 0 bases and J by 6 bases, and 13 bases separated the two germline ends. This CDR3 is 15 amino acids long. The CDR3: CASSLAGMGVQPQHF. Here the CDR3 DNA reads TGTGCCAGCAGCTTGGCAGGGATGGGTGTTCAGCCCCAGCATTTT.

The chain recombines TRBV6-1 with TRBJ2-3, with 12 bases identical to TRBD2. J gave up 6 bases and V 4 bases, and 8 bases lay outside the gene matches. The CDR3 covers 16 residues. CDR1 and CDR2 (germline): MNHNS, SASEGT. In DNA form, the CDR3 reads TGTGCCAGCAGTGTGACTAGCGGGAGAATGGAGGATACGCAGTATTTT. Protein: CASSVTSGRMEDTQYF.

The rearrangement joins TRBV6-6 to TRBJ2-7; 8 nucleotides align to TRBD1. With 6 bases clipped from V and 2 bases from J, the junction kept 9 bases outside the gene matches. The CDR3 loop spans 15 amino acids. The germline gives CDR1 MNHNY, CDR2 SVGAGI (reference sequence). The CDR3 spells CASSTLGQGAYEQYF. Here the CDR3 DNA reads TGTGCCAGCAGCACGCTTGGACAGGGTGCCTACGAGCAGTACTTC.

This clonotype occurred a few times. CDR3 sequence (DNA): TGTGCCAGCAGCTTATCCCTAGGCGGCACAGGGGCAGGGGGCTACACCTTC. This gives the protein CASSLSLGGTGAGGYTF. This chain connects TRBV7-2 to TRBJ1-2; 7 bases agree with TRBD1. This CDR3 is built from 17 residues. The V gene end was trimmed by 2 bases and the J gene end by 8 bases; junction bases not matched to a gene: 17. Germline-derived CDR1 and CDR2 are SGHTA and FQGNSA. The complete variable domain, with remaining parts taken from reference TRBV7-2 and TRBJ1-2, reads GAGVSQSPSNKVTEKGKDVELRCDPISGHTALYWYRQSLGQGLEFLIYFQGNSAPDKSGLPSDRFSAERTGGSVSTLTIQRTQQEDSAVYLCASSLSLGGTGAGGYTFGSGTRLTVV.

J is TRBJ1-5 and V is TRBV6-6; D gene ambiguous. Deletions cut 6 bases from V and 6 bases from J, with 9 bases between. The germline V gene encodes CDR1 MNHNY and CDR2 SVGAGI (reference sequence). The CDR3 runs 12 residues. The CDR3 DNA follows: TGTGCCAGCAGCCGCGACGGTCAGCCCCAGCATTTT. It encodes CASSRDGQPQHF.

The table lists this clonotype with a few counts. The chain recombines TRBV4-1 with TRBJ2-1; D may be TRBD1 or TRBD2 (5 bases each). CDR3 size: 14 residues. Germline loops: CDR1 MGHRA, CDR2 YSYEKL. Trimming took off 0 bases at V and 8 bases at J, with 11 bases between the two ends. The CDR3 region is CASSQEMLGDEQFF. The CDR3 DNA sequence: TGCGCCAGCAGCCAAGAGATGCTGGGGGATGAGCAGTTCTTC.

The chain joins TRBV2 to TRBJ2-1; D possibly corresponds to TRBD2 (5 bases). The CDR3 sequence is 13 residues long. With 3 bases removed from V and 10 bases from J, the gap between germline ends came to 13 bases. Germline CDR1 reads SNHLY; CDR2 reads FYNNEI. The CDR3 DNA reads TGTGCCAGCAGTGATGAGGCCTCGGGAGAGCAGTTCTTC. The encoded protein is CASSDEASGEQFF.

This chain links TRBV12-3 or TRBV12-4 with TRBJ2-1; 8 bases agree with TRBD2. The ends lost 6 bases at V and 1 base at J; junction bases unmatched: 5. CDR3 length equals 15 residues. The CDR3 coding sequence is TGTGCCAGCAGAAAGAGCGGGGGTTCCTACAATGAGCAGTTCTTC. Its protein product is CASRKSGGSYNEQFF.

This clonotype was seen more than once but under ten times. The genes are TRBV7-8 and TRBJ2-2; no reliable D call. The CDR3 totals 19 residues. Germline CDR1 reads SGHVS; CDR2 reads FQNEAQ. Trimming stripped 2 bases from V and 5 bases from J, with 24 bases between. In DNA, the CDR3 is TGTGCCAGCAGCTTATTGCCCCGGAGTCTGTCCCGGGTGACCGGGGAGCTGTTTTTT. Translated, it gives CASSLLPRSLSRVTGELFF.

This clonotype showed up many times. The chain's CDR3 is CASSLERDNEQFF. The CDR3 DNA is TGTGCCAGCAGTCTCGAGCGGGACAATGAGCAGTTCTTC. This chain joins TRBV12-3 or TRBV12-4 and TRBJ2-1, with a tentative D call TRBD2 (6 bases). V was shortened by 5 bases and J by 5 bases, with 10 bases between the two germline ends. This CDR3 has 13 amino acids.

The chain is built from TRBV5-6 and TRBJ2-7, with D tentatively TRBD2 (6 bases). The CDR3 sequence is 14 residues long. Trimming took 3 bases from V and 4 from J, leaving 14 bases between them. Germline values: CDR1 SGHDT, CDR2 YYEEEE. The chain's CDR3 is CASSSAGSGYEQYF. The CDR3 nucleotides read TGTGCCAGCAGCTCCGCGGGATCAGGGTACGAGCAGTACTTC. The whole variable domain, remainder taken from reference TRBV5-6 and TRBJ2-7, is DAGVTQSPTHLIKTRGQQVTLRCSPKSGHDTVSWYQQALGQGPQFIFQYYEEEERQRGNFPDRFSGHQFPNYSSELNVNALLLGDSALYLCASSSAGSGYEQYFGPGTRLTVT.

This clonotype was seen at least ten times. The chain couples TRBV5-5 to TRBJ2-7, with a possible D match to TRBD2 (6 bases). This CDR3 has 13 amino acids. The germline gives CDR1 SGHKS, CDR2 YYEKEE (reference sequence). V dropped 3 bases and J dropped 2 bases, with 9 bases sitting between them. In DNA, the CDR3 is TGTGCCAGCAGCTGGGACTTTGCCTACGAGCAGTACTTC. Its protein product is CASSWDFAYEQYF.

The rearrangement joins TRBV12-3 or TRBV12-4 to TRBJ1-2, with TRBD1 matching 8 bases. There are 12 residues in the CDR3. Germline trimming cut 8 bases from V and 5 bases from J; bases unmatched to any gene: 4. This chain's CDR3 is CASGTGTYGYTF. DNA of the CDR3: TGTGCCAGCGGGACAGGCACATATGGCTACACCTTC.

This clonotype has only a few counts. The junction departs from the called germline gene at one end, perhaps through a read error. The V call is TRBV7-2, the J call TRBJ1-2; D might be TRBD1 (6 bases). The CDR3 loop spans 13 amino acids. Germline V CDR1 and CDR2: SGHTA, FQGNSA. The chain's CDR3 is CASSLAGGGLRIF. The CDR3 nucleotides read TGTGCCAGCAGCTTAGCCGGAGGGGGGCTCCGTATCTTC.

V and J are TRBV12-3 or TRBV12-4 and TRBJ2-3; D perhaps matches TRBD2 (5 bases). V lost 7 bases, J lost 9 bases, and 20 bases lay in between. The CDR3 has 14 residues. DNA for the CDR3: TGTGCCAGCAAGGGAGTGAGTCCGGCTGAGACGCAGTATTTT. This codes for CASKGVSPAETQYF.

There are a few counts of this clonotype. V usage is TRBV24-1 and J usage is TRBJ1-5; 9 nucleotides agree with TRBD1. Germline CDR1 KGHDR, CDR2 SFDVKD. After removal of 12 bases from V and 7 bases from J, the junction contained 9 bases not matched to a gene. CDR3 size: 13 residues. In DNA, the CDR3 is TGTGCCGTCCGAACAGGGGGCTGGCAGCCCCAGCATTTT. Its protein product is CAVRTGGWQPQHF.